The clone carrying this T cell receptor (beta chain) was recorded many times. From germline, CDR1 is DFQATT and CDR2 SNEGSKA (reference sequence). The CDR3 sequence is 14 residues long. The trim removed 3 bases at V and 3 bases at J, leaving 5 bases unmatched. TCRdb passed the 5' RACE reads through MiXCR, listing each CDR3 protein once. The table lists hundreds of thousands of distinct CDR3 sequences, more than 6.5% of them singletons. These data come from a study of identical twins. A further study also used this sample, focusing on yellow fever vaccine responses in identical twins.

The TCR sequence derives from a woman under 30 in good health. The chain has TRBV20-1 and TRBJ2-7; TRBD2 matches 10 bases. Sequencing was done on a sample of PBMCs. The CDR3: CSARTGTSDYEQYF. The CDR3 DNA follows: TGCAGTGCTAGGACCGGGACTAGCGACTACGAGCAGTACTTC.